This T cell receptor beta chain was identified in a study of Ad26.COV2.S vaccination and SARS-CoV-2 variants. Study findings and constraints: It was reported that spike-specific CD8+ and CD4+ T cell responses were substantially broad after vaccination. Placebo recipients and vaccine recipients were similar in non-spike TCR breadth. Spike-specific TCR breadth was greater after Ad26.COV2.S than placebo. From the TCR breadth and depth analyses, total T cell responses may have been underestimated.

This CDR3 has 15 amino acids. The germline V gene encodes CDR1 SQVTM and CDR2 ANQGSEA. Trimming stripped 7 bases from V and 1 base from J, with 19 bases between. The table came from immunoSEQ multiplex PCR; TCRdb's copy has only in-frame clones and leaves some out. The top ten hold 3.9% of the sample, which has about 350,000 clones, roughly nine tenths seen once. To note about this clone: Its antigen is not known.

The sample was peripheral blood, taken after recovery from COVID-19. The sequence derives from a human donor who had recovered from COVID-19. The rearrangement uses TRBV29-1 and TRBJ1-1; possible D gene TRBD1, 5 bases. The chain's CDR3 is CSGPRRERGNTEAFF. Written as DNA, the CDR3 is TGCAGCGGGCCACGGAGGGAGAGGGGGAACACTGAAGCTTTCTTT.